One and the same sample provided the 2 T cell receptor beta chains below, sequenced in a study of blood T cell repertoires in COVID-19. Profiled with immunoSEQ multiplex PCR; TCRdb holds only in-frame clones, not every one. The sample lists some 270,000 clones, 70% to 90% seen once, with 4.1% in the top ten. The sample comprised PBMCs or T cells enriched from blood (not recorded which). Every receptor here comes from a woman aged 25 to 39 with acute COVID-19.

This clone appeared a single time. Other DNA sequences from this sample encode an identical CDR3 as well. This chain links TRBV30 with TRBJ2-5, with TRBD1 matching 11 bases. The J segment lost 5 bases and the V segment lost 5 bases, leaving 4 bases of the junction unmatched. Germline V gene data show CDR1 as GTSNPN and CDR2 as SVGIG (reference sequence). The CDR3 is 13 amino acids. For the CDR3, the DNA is TGTGCCTGGGGGACAGGGGGTAGGGAGACCCAGTACTTC. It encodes CAWGTGGRETQYF.

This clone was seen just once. The CDR3 nucleotides are TGTGCCAGTGCCCGGGAAAAAGACTCTGGAAACACCATATATTTT. It is translated as CASAREKDSGNTIYF. This chain links TRBV6-5 with TRBJ1-3, with unresolved D. The CDR3 contains 15 residues. The V gene lost 9 bases and the J gene lost 0 bases, with 15 bases spanning the gap. Germline V gene data show CDR1 as MNHEY and CDR2 as SVGAGI.